These 32 T cell receptor beta chains share one sample of origin, sequenced in a study of cytomegalovirus exposure and HLA in healthy donors. PCR primers comprised 60 Vbeta and 13 Jbeta primers. Assay used: immunoSEQ multiplex PCR; TCRdb lists only in-frame clones, some missing. Among over 100,000 clones listed, 60% to 80% were seen once. Sequencing input: PBMCs. The receptors shown here come from a male donor in good health and CMV-seronegative.

The rearrangement uses TRBV7-9 and TRBJ2-7, with TRBD1 matching over 9 bases. Germline loops: CDR1 SEHNR, CDR2 FQNEAQ (reference sequence). J lost 5 bases, V lost 5 bases, and 7 bases had no gene match. The CDR3 has 14 amino acids. In DNA form, the CDR3 reads TGTGCCAGCAGCCCCCGGGACAGGGTCCACGAGCAGTACTTC. Protein: CASSPRDRVHEQYF.

V usage is TRBV6-5 and J usage is TRBJ1-6; tentatively, D is TRBD1 (6 bases). V lost 2 bases and J 8 bases, leaving 10 bases between the germline ends. CDR1 and CDR2 (germline): MNHEY, SVGAGI. The CDR3 has 14 amino acids. The CDR3 DNA sequence: TGTGCCAGCAGTTACAGGACAGCTGATTCACCCCTCCACTTT. Translating it yields CASSYRTADSPLHF.

The rearrangement links TRBV18 to TRBJ2-5, with TRBD2 matching over 10 bases. The germline CDR1 and CDR2 sequences are KGHSH and LQKENI. With V trimmed by 4 bases and J by 2 bases, 1 base remained unmatched. The length of the CDR3 is 14 residues. The CDR3, as DNA: TGTGCCAGCTCACTACTAGCGGGGCAAGAGACCCAGTACTTC. Protein product: CASSLLAGQETQYF.

This chain connects TRBV18 to TRBJ2-7, with a possible D match to TRBD2 (6 bases). CDR1 is KGHSH and CDR2 is LQKENI in the germline V gene. V lost 3 bases, J lost 3 bases, and 18 bases lay in between. The CDR3 contains 16 residues. CDR3: CASSPPDGRGVYEQYF. As DNA, the CDR3 is TGTGCCAGCTCACCGCCAGACGGGAGAGGTGTCTACGAGCAGTACTTC.

The rearrangement uses TRBV2 and TRBJ2-3; D remains unclear. Trimming stripped 10 bases from V and 2 bases from J, with 4 bases between. The CDR3 length is 10 residues. Germline V gene lookup returns CDR1 SNHLY and CDR2 FYNNEI. Here the CDR3 DNA reads TGTGCCACCCTCACAGATACGCAGTATTTT. Amino acid sequence: CATLTDTQYF.

This clone appeared a single time. The V call is TRBV6-4, the J call TRBJ1-1; 7 bases map to TRBD1. Germline V gives CDR1 MRHNA, CDR2 SNTAGT. The V and J ends lost 6 bases and 4 bases, in that order; junction bases with no gene match: 8. The CDR3 consists of 14 residues. The CDR3 bases are TGTGCCAGCAGCCCCGACAGGGATAGCACTGAAGCTTTCTTT. Residues: CASSPDRDSTEAFF.

V gene TRBV15 combines with J gene TRBJ2-1, with 12 bases matching TRBD2. The V gene end was trimmed by 1 base and the J gene end by 2 bases; junction bases not matched to a gene: 0. Germline assignment: CDR1 LNHNV and CDR2 YYDKDF (reference sequence). The CDR3 spans 16 residues. CDR3 DNA sequence: TGTGCCACCAGCAGAGGACTAGCGGGAGCCTACAATGAGCAGTTCTTC. Encoded protein: CATSRGLAGAYNEQFF.

V gene TRBV5-3 combines with J gene TRBJ1-5; the D is unclear. TRBV5-3 is given ORF status, its function remaining uncertain. V dropped 4 bases and J dropped 6 bases, with 5 bases sitting between them. The CDR3 runs to 11 residues. CDR3 region: CARSARQPQHF. CDR3 nucleotide sequence: TGTGCCAGAAGCGCGCGTCAGCCCCAGCATTTT.

The rearrangement joins TRBV21-1 to TRBJ2-7; TRBD2 is taken as the D call from the table, unchecked against the DNA. TRBV21-1 corresponds to a pseudogene. This CDR3 contains 15 residues. The CDR3 loop is CASSPLKRGGYEQYF. DNA of the CDR3: TGTGCCAGCAGTCCACTGAAGCGGGGGGGCTACGAGCAGTACTTC.

This clone was seen a handful of times. The V call is TRBV7-9, the J call TRBJ1-1, with D possibly TRBD1 on 5 matching bases. Germline V gene sequence: CDR1 SEHNR, CDR2 FQNEAQ (reference sequence). The CDR3 totals 13 residues. V was clipped by 10 bases and J by 1 base, with 13 bases between them. The DNA for the CDR3 is TGTGCCACTCAGGGAAGAACGAACACTGAAGCTTTCTTT. This sequence encodes CATQGRTNTEAFF.

The chain couples TRBV18 to TRBJ1-5; a weak D match, TRBD1 (5 bases). V was cut by 2 bases and J by 7 bases, with 6 bases left in between. CDR3 length: 12 amino acids. Germline V CDR1 and CDR2: KGHSH, LQKENI. The CDR3 loop reads CASSPTGQPQHF. CDR3 DNA: TGTGCCAGCTCACCAACAGGCCAGCCCCAGCATTTT. Filled out from reference TRBV18 and TRBJ1-5, the complete variable domain reads NAGVMQNPRHLVRRRGQEARLRCSPMKGHSHVYWYRQLPEEGLKFMVYLQKENIIDESGMPKERFSAEFPKEGPSILRIQQVVRGDSAAYFCASSPTGQPQHFGDGTRLSIL.

The gene calls are TRBV7-8 and TRBJ1-5; no firm D call. The CDR3 length is 15 residues. CDR1 is SGHVS, CDR2 FQNEAQ, per germline. V was pared by 2 bases and J by 0 bases, with 8 bases between. The CDR3 loop reads CASSLRGSSNQPQHF. CDR3 sequence (DNA): TGTGCCAGCAGCTTACGAGGTTCTAGCAATCAGCCCCAGCATTTT.

In its sample, this clone was seen a few times. This sequence joins TRBV30 and TRBJ2-7, with 11 bases matching TRBD2. There are 13 residues in the CDR3. CDR1 is GTSNPN, CDR2 SVGIG, per germline (reference sequence). Unmatched junction bases numbered 5, after V lost 4 bases and J lost 6 bases. CDR3 bases: TGTGCCTGGATGTTTAGCGGGGGGGGCGAGCAGTACTTC. This gives the protein CAWMFSGGGEQYF.

The chain joins TRBV9 to TRBJ2-3; TRBD2 might be the D (6 bases). The CDR3 loop spans 14 amino acids. Germline V gene lookup returns CDR1 SGDLS and CDR2 YYNGEE. Trimming took 3 bases from V and 6 from J, leaving 14 bases between them. The CDR3 spells CASSEGGGTDTQYF. CDR3 DNA sequence: TGTGCCAGCAGCGAGGGTGGCGGGACGGATACGCAGTATTTT.

The rearrangement links TRBV5-4 to TRBJ2-7, with TRBD1 matching over 10 bases. CDR1 SGHNT and CDR2 YYREEE come from the germline V gene (reference sequence). The CDR3 runs to 15 residues. With V trimmed by 2 bases and J by 2 bases, 4 bases remained unmatched. The CDR3 nucleotides read TGTGCCAGCAGCTTAGGGACAGGGGAGGCCTACGAGCAGTACTTC. Protein sequence: CASSLGTGEAYEQYF.

The chain joins TRBV6-6 to TRBJ1-2; TRBD1 aligns across 10 bases. The CDR3 contains 14 residues. With 6 bases clipped from V and 5 bases from J, the junction kept 6 bases outside the gene matches. The germline V gene has CDR1 MNHNY and CDR2 SVGAGI (reference sequence). The CDR3 sequence: CASRPGQGFYGYTF. Here the CDR3 DNA reads TGTGCCAGCAGACCGGGACAGGGGTTTTATGGCTACACCTTC.

The chain employs TRBV5-6 and TRBJ2-5, with 8 bases identical to TRBD1. The germline CDR1 and CDR2 sequences are SGHDT and YYEEEE. Unmatched junction bases numbered 10, after V lost 4 bases and J lost 11 bases. CDR3 length equals 13 residues. CDR3 in DNA: TGTGCCAGCAGCAAGGACAGGGTGGGGGAGCAGTACTTC. It specifies CASSKDRVGEQYF.

The CDR3 is CASSRRGQRTDTQYF. CDR3 DNA sequence: TGTGCCAGCAGTCGGCGGGGACAGCGCACAGATACGCAGTATTTT. This chain links TRBV7-2 with TRBJ2-3, with a weak D call TRBD1 (7 bases). CDR3 length: 15 residues. Trimming took off 6 bases at V and 1 base at J, with 14 bases between the two ends. The germline V gene encodes CDR1 SGHTA and CDR2 FQGNSA. The entire variable domain, with the rest obtained from reference TRBV7-2 and TRBJ2-3, is as follows: GAGVSQSPSNKVTEKGKDVELRCDPISGHTALYWYRQSLGQGLEFLIYFQGNSAPDKSGLPSDRFSAERTGGSVSTLTIQRTQQEDSAVYLCASSRRGQRTDTQYFGPGTRLTVL.

Comment on this clone: Mismatch with germline at one junction end may stem from a read error. V gene TRBV6-1 combines with J gene TRBJ1-6, with 7 bases matching TRBD1. This CDR3 is 16 amino acids long. Germline V gene lookup returns CDR1 MNHNS and CDR2 SASEGT. CDR3 region: CASSQAQGTYNSPLHF. The CDR3 coding sequence is TGTGCCAGCAGTCAAGCACAGGGGACCTATAATTCACCCCTCCACTTT.

The CDR3, as DNA: TGTGCCAGCAGCTGGGGAGGGGCCGGCACTGAAGCTTTCTTT. Translation gives CASSWGGAGTEAFF. The rearrangement uses TRBV5-6 and TRBJ1-1, with a possible D match to TRBD1 (5 bases). In germline, CDR1 is SGHDT, CDR2 YYEEEE. CDR3 length: 14 amino acids. Trimming left V 3 bases short and J 4 bases short, with 13 bases between. Using reference TRBV5-6 and TRBJ1-1 for the parts outside the CDR3, the full variable domain is DAGVTQSPTHLIKTRGQQVTLRCSPKSGHDTVSWYQQALGQGPQFIFQYYEEEERQRGNFPDRFSGHQFPNYSSELNVNALLLGDSALYLCASSWGGAGTEAFFGQGTRLTVV.

In its sample, this clone was seen once. CDR3 DNA: TGTGCCAGCAGCTTGGGACAGGGGGACTACGAGCAGTACTTC. Its translation: CASSLGQGDYEQYF. J is TRBJ2-7 and V is TRBV5-5; 9 bases agree with TRBD1. The CDR3 totals 14 residues. Germline V lookup: CDR1 SGHKS, CDR2 YYEKEE (reference sequence). Trimming at V came to 0 bases and at J to 3 bases, leaving 1 base not matched to a gene. Variable domain in full (rest from reference TRBV5-5 and TRBJ2-7): DAGVTQSPTHLIKTRGQQVTLRCSPISGHKSVSWYQQVLGQGPQFIFQYYEKEERGRGNFPDRFSARQFPNYSSELNVNALLLGDSALYLCASSLGQGDYEQYFGPGTRLTVT.

The chain combines TRBV6-5 with TRBJ2-2; 14 positions match TRBD2. J lost 7 bases, V lost 6 bases, and 4 bases had no gene match. Germline V gene sequence: CDR1 MNHEY, CDR2 SVGAGI. The CDR3 runs to 15 residues. CDR3 in DNA: TGTGCCAGCAGGGGACTAGCGGGGGCAGGCGGGGAGCTGTTTTTT. This codes for CASRGLAGAGGELFF.

This clone was found a few times. The chain has TRBV2 and TRBJ1-2; 7 nucleotides align to TRBD1. Per the germline V gene, CDR1 is SNHLY and CDR2 is FYNNEI. V shed 8 bases, J shed 8 bases, and the junction held 8 bases outside the gene matches. The CDR3 totals 12 residues. The CDR3 DNA sequence: TGTGCCAGCCAAACGACAGGGAAGGGCTACACCTTC. Amino acid sequence: CASQTTGKGYTF. Variable domain in full (rest from reference TRBV2 and TRBJ1-2): EPEVTQTPSHQVTQMGQEVILRCVPISNHLYFYWYRQILGQKVEFLVSFYNNEISEKSEIFDDQFSVERPDGSNFTLKIRSTKLEDSAMYFCASQTTGKGYTFGSGTRLTVV.

The rearrangement joins TRBV4-1 to TRBJ2-3, with TRBD2 matching 9 bases. The CDR3 sequence is 15 residues long. After removal of 0 bases from V and 8 bases from J, the junction contained 6 bases not matched to a gene. Germline V gene sequence: CDR1 MGHRA, CDR2 YSYEKL. The CDR3: CASSQDGGGEGTQYF. The CDR3, as DNA: TGCGCCAGCAGCCAAGACGGCGGGGGGGAGGGTACGCAGTATTTT.

This clone was seen a single time. V and J are TRBV2 and TRBJ1-5, with D possibly TRBD1 on 6 matching bases. The V end lost 4 bases, the J end lost 4 bases, and 8 bases lay between the germline ends. The length of the CDR3 is 13 residues. Per the germline V gene, CDR1 is SNHLY and CDR2 is FYNNEI. The CDR3 sequence is CASSARGNQPQHF. As DNA, the CDR3 is TGTGCCAGCAGTGCCAGGGGTAATCAGCCCCAGCATTTT.

The table lists this clone with a few counts. This chain joins TRBV2 and TRBJ1-1; 10 bases are shared with TRBD1. Trimming at V came to 6 bases and at J to 5 bases, leaving 6 bases not matched to a gene. The CDR3 contains 14 residues. Germline values: CDR1 SNHLY, CDR2 FYNNEI. The CDR3 region has the DNA TGTGCCAGCAGCGGGACAGGGGTGGATACTGAAGCTTTCTTT. Translated: CASSGTGVDTEAFF.

The chain uses TRBV14 and TRBJ2-3; TRBD2 agrees at 13 bases. Per germline, CDR1 SGHDN and CDR2 FVKESK. The CDR3 has 15 residues. J lost 10 bases, V lost 2 bases, and 6 bases had no gene match. Here the CDR3 DNA reads TGTGCCAGCAGCCAAAAAGGGACTAGCGGGGCCCCGCAGTATTTT. Translating it yields CASSQKGTSGAPQYF.

This chain uses TRBV7-2 with TRBJ2-1; TRBD1 aligns across 9 bases. CDR1 and CDR2 (germline): SGHTA, FQGNSA. The CDR3 contains 13 residues. V lost 7 bases, J lost 8 bases, and 6 bases stayed unmatched. DNA of the CDR3: TGTGCCAGCATCAACAGGGGGCGGGATGAGCAGTTCTTC. It translates to CASINRGRDEQFF.

The chain combines TRBV30 with TRBJ1-2; no clear D. V shed 7 bases and J shed 5 bases, with 14 bases lying between them. This CDR3 has 12 amino acids. Germline CDR1 GTSNPN, CDR2 SVGIG (reference sequence). The CDR3 spells CASSVRRYGYTF. CDR3 DNA: TGTGCCTCATCCGTGAGGCGGTATGGCTACACCTTC.

CDR3 nucleotide sequence: TGTGCCAGCAGTTACTCAGCGGGGGGGTACAATGAGCAGTTCTTC. Its translation: CASSYSAGGYNEQFF. The chain joins TRBV6-6 to TRBJ2-1; 10 nucleotides line up with TRBD2. The germline V gene has CDR1 MNHNY and CDR2 SVGAGI (reference sequence). The V segment lost 0 bases and the J segment 4 bases; nucleotides outside the gene matches: 0. The CDR3 extends over 15 amino acids.

The CDR3 DNA reads TGTGCCAGCAGCCCCCGCAGCGGGGGCTATACCTACAATGAGCAGTTCTTC. Translation gives CASSPRSGGYTYNEQFF. V gene TRBV7-9 combines with J gene TRBJ2-1; 8 bases agree with TRBD2. The V gene's germline CDR1 is SEHNR and CDR2 FQNEAQ (reference sequence). V shed 5 bases and J 2 bases; nucleotides not matched to a gene: 11. The CDR3 runs 17 residues. The variable domain in full, with the rest retrieved from reference TRBV7-9 and TRBJ2-1, is DTGVSQNPRHKITKRGQNVTFRCDPISEHNRLYWYRQTLGQGPEFLTYFQNEAQLEKSRLLSDRFSAERPKGSFSTLEIQRTEQGDSAMYLCASSPRSGGYTYNEQFFGPGTRLTVL.

This clone occurred once. The genes are TRBV5-1 and TRBJ2-3; no firm D call. In germline, CDR1 is SGHRS, CDR2 YFSETQ. CDR3 length: 14 residues. The V end was cut by 0 bases, the J end by 6 bases, with 11 bases between. The CDR3 coding sequence is TGCGCCAGCAGCTTGGGAGTGATCCCGGATACGCAGTATTTT. This translates into CASSLGVIPDTQYF.